The entry below gives a single TCR beta chain sequence along with its context. This entry belongs to a study of blood T cell repertoires in COVID-19. Study background: Collection of acute and convalescent COVID-19 samples took place in the United States, Italy and Spain. T cells, B-cell-depleted T cells, or PBMCs provided the cDNA or gDNA that served as material.

Germline V gene sequence: CDR1 SEHNR, CDR2 FQNEAQ (reference sequence). The V end was cut by 5 bases, the J end by 4 bases, with 20 bases between. The CDR3 consists of 16 residues. Original data processing: By means of reference gene primer amplification, nucleated cell counts were estimated. TCRdb's copy holds only in-frame clones and misses some; the assay was immunoSEQ multiplex PCR. From that table come the V and J calls and clone size; the DNA was used to work out D and trimming. In the table there are about 46,000 clones, 88% of which are singletons. Sequenced: peripheral blood. The rearrangement uses TRBV7-9 and TRBJ2-5, with a possible D match to TRBD1 (6 bases). The receptor comes from a man aged 45-65 years with acute or convalescent COVID-19. The CDR3 sequence: CASSPYPIQGGETQYF. The CDR3 DNA sequence: TGTGCCAGCAGCCCCTACCCAATACAGGGTGGAGAGACCCAGTACTTC.